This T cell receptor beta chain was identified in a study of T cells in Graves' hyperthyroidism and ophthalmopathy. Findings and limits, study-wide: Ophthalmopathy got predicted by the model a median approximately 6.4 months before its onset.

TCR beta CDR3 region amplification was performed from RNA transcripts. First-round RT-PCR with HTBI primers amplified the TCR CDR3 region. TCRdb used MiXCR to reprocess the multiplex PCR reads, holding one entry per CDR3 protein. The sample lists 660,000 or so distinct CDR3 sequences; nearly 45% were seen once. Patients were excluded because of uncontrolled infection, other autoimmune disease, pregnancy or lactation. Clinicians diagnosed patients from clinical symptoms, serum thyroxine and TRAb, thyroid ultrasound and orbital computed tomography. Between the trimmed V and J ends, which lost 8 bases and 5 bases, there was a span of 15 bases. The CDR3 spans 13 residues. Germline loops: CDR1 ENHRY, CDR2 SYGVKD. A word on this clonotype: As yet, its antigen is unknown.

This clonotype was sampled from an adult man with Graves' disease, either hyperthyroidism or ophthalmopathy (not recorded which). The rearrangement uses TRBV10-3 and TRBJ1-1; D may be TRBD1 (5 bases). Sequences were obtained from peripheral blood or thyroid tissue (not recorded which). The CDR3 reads CAIARRAGTEAFF. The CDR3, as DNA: TGTGCCATCGCTAGGCGGGCAGGGACTGAAGCTTTCTTT.